The clone carrying this T cell receptor (beta chain) appeared a few times. Antigen: not known. Deletions cut 5 bases from V and 2 bases from J, with 9 bases between. Germline CDR1 and CDR2: SEHNR and FQNEAQ (reference sequence). The CDR3 is 14 residues long. Measured with immunoSEQ multiplex PCR; TCRdb has only the in-frame clones, and not every one. The sample carries about 94,000 clones, about 88% recorded once. This entry is derived from a study of OX40 agonist ivuxolimab in advanced cancers. General study results and limits: Averaging showed that CD8+ T cells had more expanded clones than CD4+ did. Partial responders receiving 0.1-3.0 mg/kg showed among the lowest clonal expansion. With doses of 0.1 to 3.0 mg/kg, CD4+ and CD8+ blood T cells had undergone clonal expansion by week 6.

This sequence originates from an adult with an advanced solid tumor such as melanoma, head and neck, liver or kidney cancer. This sequence joins TRBV7-9 and TRBJ1-4, with D possibly matching TRBD1 (6 bases). Specimen: CD4+ or CD8+ T cells sorted from blood, collected in a trial of the OX40 agonist ivuxolimab. The CDR3 DNA is TGTGCCAGCAGCCATGGACAGACTAATGAAAAACTGTTTTTT. Its translation is CASSHGQTNEKLFF.